The 8 T cell receptor beta chains below come from one sample, sequenced in a study of beta chain features in type 1 diabetes. The authors reverse transcribed all of the isolated RNA, so sequencing captured expressed TCRB transcripts. Clones were read by immunoSEQ multiplex PCR, and TCRdb kept only the in-frame ones, dropping some. The table has some 150,000 clones, 6% to 7.5% seen once. Sequenced: central memory CD4+ T cells from blood. These receptors were taken from a woman in her twenties or thirties in good health.

A few counts support this clone. V is TRBV7-2 and J is TRBJ2-1; possible D gene TRBD2, 6 bases. Germline lookup yields CDR1 SGHTA and CDR2 FQGNSA. V gave up 3 bases and J gave up 9 bases, with 12 bases separating them. The CDR3 contains 13 residues. The CDR3 sequence: CASSLGAEGEQFF. DNA for the CDR3: TGTGCCAGCAGCTTGGGAGCGGAGGGTGAGCAGTTCTTC.

The V call is TRBV2, the J call TRBJ2-3; TRBD1 is a possible D gene (6 bases). CDR1 and CDR2 from the germline V gene are SNHLY and FYNNEI. Deletions cut 6 bases from V and 0 bases from J, with 10 bases between. The CDR3 length is 14 residues. Here the CDR3 reads CASRRQESTDTQYF. CDR3 DNA sequence: TGTGCCAGCAGGCGACAGGAAAGCACAGATACGCAGTATTTT.

This clone was picked up a small number of times. V usage is TRBV19 and J usage is TRBJ1-1; 8 nucleotides match TRBD1. V was pared by 3 bases and J by 3 bases, with 6 bases of the junction left unmatched. This CDR3 is 15 amino acids long. Germline V gene lookup returns CDR1 LNHDA and CDR2 SQIVND (reference sequence). This CDR3 is CASSMDRVRDTEAFF. DNA for the CDR3: TGTGCCAGTAGTATGGACAGGGTGAGGGACACTGAAGCTTTCTTT.

This clone was counted between two and nine times. The chain employs TRBV6-6 and TRBJ2-7, with D maybe TRBD2 (6 bases). Trimming took 5 bases from V and 7 from J, leaving 24 bases between them. This CDR3 has 16 residues. CDR1 is MNHNY, CDR2 SVGAGI, per germline (reference sequence). The CDR3 loop is CASSKQVPGFGGEQYF. The CDR3 nucleotides are TGTGCCAGCAGTAAACAGGTCCCTGGCTTCGGGGGAGAGCAGTACTTC.

This chain links TRBV5-1 with TRBJ2-6, with TRBD1 matching 7 bases. The CDR3 spans 15 residues. V was pared by 4 bases and J by 4 bases, with 5 bases of the junction left unmatched. Germline lookup yields CDR1 SGHRS and CDR2 YFSETQ. This CDR3 is CASSAGTAGANVLTF. CDR3 in DNA: TGCGCCAGCAGCGCAGGGACAGCCGGGGCCAACGTCCTGACTTTC.

The chain combines TRBV28 with TRBJ2-1; the D gene is possibly TRBD2 (5 bases). Germline lookup yields CDR1 MDHEN and CDR2 SYDVKM. V was trimmed by 3 bases and J by 10 bases, leaving 19 bases between them. CDR3 length: 15 amino acids. The CDR3 here is CASSFLGGAPGEQFF. CDR3 nucleotide sequence: TGTGCCAGCAGTTTTCTTGGCGGCGCCCCGGGGGAGCAGTTCTTC. The full variable domain, completed using reference TRBV28 and TRBJ2-1, is DVKVTQSSRYLVKRTGEKVFLECVQDMDHENMFWYRQDPGLGLRLIYFSYDVKMKEKGDIPEGYSVSREKKERFSLILESASTNQTSMYLCASSFLGGAPGEQFFGPGTRLTVL.

This clone was counted at least ten times. The V call is TRBV4-2, the J call TRBJ2-7; TRBD1 matches 7 bases. The CDR3 is made up of 13 amino acids. Germline CDR1 LGHNA, CDR2 YNFKEQ. J was trimmed by 6 bases and V by 4 bases; bases with no gene match: 6. CDR3 nucleotides: TGTGCCAGCAGCCGCGAGGGACAGTCCGAGCAGTACTTC. This gives the protein CASSREGQSEQYF.

This clone was detected ten times or more. The sample contains more than one DNA sequence encoding this CDR3. V and J are TRBV7-2 and TRBJ2-1; tentatively, D is TRBD2 (5 bases). Germline CDR1 and CDR2: SGHTA and FQGNSA. The CDR3 totals 11 residues. Deletions cut 5 bases from V and 10 bases from J, with 9 bases between. CDR3 sequence reads: CASSLSGEQFF. The CDR3 nucleotides read TGTGCCAGCAGCCTGTCGGGGGAGCAGTTCTTC. Looking up the rest from reference TRBV7-2 and TRBJ2-1 gives the full variable domain: GAGVSQSPSNKVTEKGKDVELRCDPISGHTALYWYRQSLGQGLEFLIYFQGNSAPDKSGLPSDRFSAERTGGSVSTLTIQRTQQEDSAVYLCASSLSGEQFFGPGTRLTVL.